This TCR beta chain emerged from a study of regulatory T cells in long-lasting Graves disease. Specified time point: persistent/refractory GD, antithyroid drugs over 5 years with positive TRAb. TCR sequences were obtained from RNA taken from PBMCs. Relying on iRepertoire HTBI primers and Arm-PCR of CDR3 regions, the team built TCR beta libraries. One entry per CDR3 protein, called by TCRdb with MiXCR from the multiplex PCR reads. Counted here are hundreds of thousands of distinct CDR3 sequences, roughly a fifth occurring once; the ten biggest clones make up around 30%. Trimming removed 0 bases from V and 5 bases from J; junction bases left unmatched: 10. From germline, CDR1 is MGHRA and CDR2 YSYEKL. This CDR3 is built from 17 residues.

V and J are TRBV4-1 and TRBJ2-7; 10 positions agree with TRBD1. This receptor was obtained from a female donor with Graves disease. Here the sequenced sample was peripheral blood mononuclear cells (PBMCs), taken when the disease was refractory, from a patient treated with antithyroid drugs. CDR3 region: CASSQDRHGQGVNEQYF. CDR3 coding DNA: TGCGCCAGCAGCCAAGACCGCCACGGACAGGGGGTCAACGAGCAGTACTTC.